This entry features one TCR beta chain sequence. Antigen: not known. In germline, CDR1 is LNHDA, CDR2 SQIVND (reference sequence). The germline V and J ends were trimmed by 4 bases and 5 bases, with 9 bases remaining between them. This CDR3 has 13 amino acids. These data come from a study of T cell repertoires in cytomegalovirus infection. Study-level background: Carrying CMV and the relevant HLA type showed in public TCR beta signatures.

Each CDR3 protein gets one entry after TCRdb re-called the reads with MiXCR. This sample has about 110,000 distinct CDR3 sequences; over 9% occur once, and the top ten carry 31%. General study points: Summed public TCR beta family frequency identified CMV carriers bearing the relevant HLA. What dominated the ex vivo response were HLA-C-restricted CMV-specific TCR beta clonotypes.

Source material: PBMCs, sequenced either directly or after in vitro stimulation (not recorded which). The chain carries TRBV19 and TRBJ2-1; D is tentatively TRBD1 or TRBD2 (5 bases each). The sequence derives from a human donor in good health (CMV status not recorded). Some clones in this sample may be carry-over from other donors' samples. CDR3 sequence: CASSNGANNEQFF. For the CDR3, the DNA is TGTGCCAGTAGTAACGGGGCCAACAATGAGCAGTTCTTC.